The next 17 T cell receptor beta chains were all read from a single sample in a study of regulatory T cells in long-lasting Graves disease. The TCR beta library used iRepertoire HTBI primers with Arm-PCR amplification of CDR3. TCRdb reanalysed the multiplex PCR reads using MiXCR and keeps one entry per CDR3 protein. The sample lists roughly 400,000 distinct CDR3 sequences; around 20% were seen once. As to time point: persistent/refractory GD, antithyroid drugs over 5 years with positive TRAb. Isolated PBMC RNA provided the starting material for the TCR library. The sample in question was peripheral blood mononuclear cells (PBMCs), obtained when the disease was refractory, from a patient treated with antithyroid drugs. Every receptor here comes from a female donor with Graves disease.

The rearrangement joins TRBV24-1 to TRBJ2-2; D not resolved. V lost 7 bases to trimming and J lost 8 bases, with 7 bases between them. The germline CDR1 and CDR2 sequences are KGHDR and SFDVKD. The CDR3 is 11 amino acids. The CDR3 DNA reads TGTGCCACCAGCGTGGGGGGGGAGCTGTTTTTT. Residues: CATSVGGELFF.

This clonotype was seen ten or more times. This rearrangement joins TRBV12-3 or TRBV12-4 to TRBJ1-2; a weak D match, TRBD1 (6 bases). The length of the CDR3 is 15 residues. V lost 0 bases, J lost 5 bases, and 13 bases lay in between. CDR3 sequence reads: CASSLAGTNLYGYTF. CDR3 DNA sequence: TGTGCCAGCAGTTTAGCCGGGACAAACCTATATGGCTACACCTTC.

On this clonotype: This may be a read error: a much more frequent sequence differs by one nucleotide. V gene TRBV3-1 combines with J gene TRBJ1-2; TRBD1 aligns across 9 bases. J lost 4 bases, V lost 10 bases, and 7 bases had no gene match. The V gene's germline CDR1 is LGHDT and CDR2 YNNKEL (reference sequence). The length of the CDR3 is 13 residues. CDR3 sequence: CATGGTGSYGYTF. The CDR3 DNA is TGTGCCACCGGGGGGACAGGGAGCTATGGCTACACCTTC.

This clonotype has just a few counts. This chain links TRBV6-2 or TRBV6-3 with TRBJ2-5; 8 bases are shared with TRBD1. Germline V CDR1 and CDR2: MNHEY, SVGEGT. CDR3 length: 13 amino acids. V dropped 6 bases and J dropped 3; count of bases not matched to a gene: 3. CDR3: CASRADREETQYF. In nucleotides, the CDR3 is TGTGCCAGCAGGGCGGACAGGGAAGAGACCCAGTACTTC.

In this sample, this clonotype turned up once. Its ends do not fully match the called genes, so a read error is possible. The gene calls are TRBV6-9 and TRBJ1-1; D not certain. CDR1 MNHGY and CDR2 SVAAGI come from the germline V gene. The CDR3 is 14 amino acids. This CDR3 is CASSYMGSYTGAFF. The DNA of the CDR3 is TGTGCCAGCAGTTACATGGGGAGTTACACTGGAGCTTTCTTT.

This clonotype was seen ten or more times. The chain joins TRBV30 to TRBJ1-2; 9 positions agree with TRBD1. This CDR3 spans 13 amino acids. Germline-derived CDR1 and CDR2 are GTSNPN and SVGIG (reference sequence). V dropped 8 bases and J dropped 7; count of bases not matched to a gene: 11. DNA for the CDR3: TGTGCCAAGAAGACAGGGGGAGGAAGTGGCTACACCTTC. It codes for CAKKTGGGSGYTF.

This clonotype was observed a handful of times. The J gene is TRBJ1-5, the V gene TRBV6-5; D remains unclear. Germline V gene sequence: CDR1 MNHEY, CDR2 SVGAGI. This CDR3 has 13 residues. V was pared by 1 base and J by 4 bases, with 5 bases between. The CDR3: CASSYLENQPQHF. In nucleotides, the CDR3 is TGTGCCAGCAGTTACTTGGAGAATCAGCCCCAGCATTTT.

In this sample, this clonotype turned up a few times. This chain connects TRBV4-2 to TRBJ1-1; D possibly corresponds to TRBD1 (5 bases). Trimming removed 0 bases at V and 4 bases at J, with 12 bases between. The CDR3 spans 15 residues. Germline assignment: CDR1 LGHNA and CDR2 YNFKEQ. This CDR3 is CASSQDSGGTTEAFF. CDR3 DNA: TGTGCCAGCAGCCAAGATAGTGGGGGTACCACTGAAGCTTTCTTT.

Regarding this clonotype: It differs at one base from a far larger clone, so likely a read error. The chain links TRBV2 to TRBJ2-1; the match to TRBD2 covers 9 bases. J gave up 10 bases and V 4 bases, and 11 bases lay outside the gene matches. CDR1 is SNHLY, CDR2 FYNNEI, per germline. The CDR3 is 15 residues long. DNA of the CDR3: TGTGCCAGCAGTGCCGGGACTAGCTTCTCCTACGAGCAGTTCTTC. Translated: CASSAGTSFSYEQFF.

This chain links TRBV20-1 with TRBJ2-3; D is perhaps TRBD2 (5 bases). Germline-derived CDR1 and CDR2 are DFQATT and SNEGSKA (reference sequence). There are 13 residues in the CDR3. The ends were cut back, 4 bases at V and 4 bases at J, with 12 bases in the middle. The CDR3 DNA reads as TGCAGTGCTACGTCGACTAACGCAGATACGCAGTATTTT. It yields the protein CSATSTNADTQYF.

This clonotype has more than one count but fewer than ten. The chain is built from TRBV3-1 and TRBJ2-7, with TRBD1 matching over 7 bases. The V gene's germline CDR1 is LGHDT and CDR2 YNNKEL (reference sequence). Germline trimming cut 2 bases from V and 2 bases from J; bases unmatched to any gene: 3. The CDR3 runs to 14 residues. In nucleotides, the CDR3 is TGTGCCAGCAGCCAAAGGACAGGACCCTACGAGCAGTACTTC. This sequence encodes CASSQRTGPYEQYF.

CDR3 DNA sequence: TGCGCCAGCAGCTTGGACGGGTGGATGAACACTGAAGCTTTCTTT. Its protein is CASSLDGWMNTEAFF. The rearrangement uses TRBV5-1 and TRBJ1-1; no clear D gene. The CDR3 has 15 residues. V lost 0 bases and J lost 0, with 9 bases in between. Germline CDR1 SGHRS, CDR2 YFSETQ.

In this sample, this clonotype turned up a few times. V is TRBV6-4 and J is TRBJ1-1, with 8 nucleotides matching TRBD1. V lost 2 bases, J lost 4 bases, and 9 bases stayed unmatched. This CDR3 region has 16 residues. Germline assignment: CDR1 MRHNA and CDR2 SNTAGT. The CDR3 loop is CASSDRGGQGATEAFF. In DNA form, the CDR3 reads TGTGCCAGCAGTGACAGAGGCGGGCAGGGGGCCACTGAAGCTTTCTTT.

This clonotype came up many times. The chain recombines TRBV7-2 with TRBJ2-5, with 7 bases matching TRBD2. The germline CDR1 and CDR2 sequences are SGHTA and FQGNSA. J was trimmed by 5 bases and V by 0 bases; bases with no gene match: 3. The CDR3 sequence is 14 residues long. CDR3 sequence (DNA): TGTGCCAGCAGCTTAGCGCTGGGGGGGGAGACCCAGTACTTC. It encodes CASSLALGGETQYF.

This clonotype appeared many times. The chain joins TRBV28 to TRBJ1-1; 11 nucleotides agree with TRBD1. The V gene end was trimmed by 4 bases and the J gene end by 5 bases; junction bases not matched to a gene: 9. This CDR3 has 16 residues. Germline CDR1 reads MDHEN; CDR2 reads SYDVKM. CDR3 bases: TGTGCCAGCAGTTCCTGGACAGGGGGCGCGGGAACTGAAGCTTTCTTT. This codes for CASSSWTGGAGTEAFF.

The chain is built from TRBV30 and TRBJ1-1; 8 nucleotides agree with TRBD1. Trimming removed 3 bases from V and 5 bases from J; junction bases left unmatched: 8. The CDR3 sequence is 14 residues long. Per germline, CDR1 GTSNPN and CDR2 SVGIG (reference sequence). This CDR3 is CAWRSQGATTEAFF. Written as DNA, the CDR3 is TGTGCCTGGAGATCCCAGGGGGCTACGACTGAAGCTTTCTTT.

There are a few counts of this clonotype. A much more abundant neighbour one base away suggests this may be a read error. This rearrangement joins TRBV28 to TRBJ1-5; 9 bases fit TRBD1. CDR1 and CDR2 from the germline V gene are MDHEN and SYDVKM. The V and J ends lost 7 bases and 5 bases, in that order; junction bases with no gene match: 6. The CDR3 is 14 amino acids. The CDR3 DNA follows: TGTGCCAGCACCCGGGACAGGGCGTATCAGCCCCAGCATTTT. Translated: CASTRDRAYQPQHF.